The 7 T cell receptor beta chains reported below all come from one sample, sequenced in a study of blood T cell repertoires in COVID-19. Sequencing was performed with immunoSEQ multiplex PCR; in TCRdb, only in-frame clones are kept and a portion is missing. In the table there are tens of thousands of clones, approximately 84% of which are singletons. Sequenced material: peripheral blood. These receptor sequences come from a man aged 45 to 65 with acute or convalescent COVID-19.

The rearrangement joins TRBV6-5 to TRBJ2-2; TRBD1 might be the D (5 bases). Looked up from germline, CDR1 is MNHEY and CDR2 is SVGAGI. CDR3 size: 14 residues. Trimming left V 6 bases short and J 6 bases short, with 14 bases between. CDR3 in DNA: TGTGCCAGCAGCGGCATGTCAGGGTCCGGGGAGCTGTTTTTT. Its translation is CASSGMSGSGELFF.

V gene TRBV28 combines with J gene TRBJ1-4, with 7 positions matching TRBD1. J gave up 11 bases and V 5 bases, and 11 bases lay outside the gene matches. The CDR3 extends over 14 amino acids. CDR1 is MDHEN, CDR2 SYDVKM, per germline. The CDR3 DNA sequence: TGTGCCAGCAGTCAAAGACAGGGTTTTATGAAACTGTTTTTT. It translates to CASSQRQGFMKLFF.

The chain joins TRBV5-1 to TRBJ1-3; D is possibly TRBD1 (5 bases). Deletions cut 3 bases from V and 2 bases from J, with 12 bases between. This CDR3 region has 15 residues. From germline, CDR1 is SGHRS and CDR2 YFSETQ. CDR3 region: CASSSSDSTGNTIYF. The CDR3 DNA follows: TGCGCCAGCAGCTCATCCGACAGCACTGGAAACACCATATATTTT. Combining the CDR3 with reference TRBV5-1 and TRBJ1-3 gives the whole variable domain KAGVTQTPRYLIKTRGQQVTLSCSPISGHRSVSWYQQTPGQGLQFLFEYFSETQRNKGNFPGRFSGRQFSNSRSEMNVSTLELGDSALYLCASSSSDSTGNTIYFGEGSWLTVV.

The rearrangement uses TRBV10-2 and TRBJ2-1; 10 bases map to TRBD2. Germline lookup yields CDR1 WSHSY and CDR2 SAAADI. There are 15 residues in the CDR3. V lost 6 bases to trimming and J lost 4 bases; unmatched junction nucleotides: 6. CDR3 coding DNA: TGCGCCAGCAGCAACATAGCGGGAGGTTACAATGAGCAGTTCTTC. This sequence encodes CASSNIAGGYNEQFF.

The genes are TRBV5-1 and TRBJ2-5; a possible D gene is TRBD1 (7 bases). CDR1 is SGHRS, CDR2 YFSETQ, per germline. Trimming removed 7 bases at V and 1 base at J, with 11 bases between. The CDR3 has 13 residues. The CDR3: CASGGDSQETQYF. The CDR3 DNA is TGCGCCAGCGGCGGGGACAGCCAAGAGACCCAGTACTTC.

This clone was detected only once. The chain couples TRBV4-1 to TRBJ2-1, with D possibly matching TRBD1 (5 bases). Trimming stripped 3 bases from V and 8 bases from J, with 20 bases between. CDR3 length: 16 amino acids. Germline V gene data show CDR1 as MGHRA and CDR2 as YSYEKL. The CDR3: CASSQETGISWDEQFF. The CDR3, as DNA: TGCGCCAGCAGCCAGGAAACAGGTATCTCCTGGGATGAGCAGTTCTTC.

This sequence joins TRBV3-1 (or the pseudogene TRBV3-2) and TRBJ2-2; weak D call: TRBD2 (5 bases). Germline CDR1 LGHDT, CDR2 YNNKEL (reference sequence). Trimming removed 4 bases at V and 7 bases at J, with 13 bases between. This CDR3 comprises 14 residues. The CDR3 DNA reads as TGTGCCAGCAGCCCCCGGGGAGCCGGCGGGGAGCTGTTTTTT. It encodes CASSPRGAGGELFF.